The rows below give T cell receptor beta chains drawn from one sample of a study of STAT5B mutations in CD4+ large granular lymphocyte leukemia. TCRdb's copy holds only in-frame clones and misses some; the assay was immunoSEQ multiplex PCR. The sample contains about 35,000 clones, about 70% of which appear only once. The sequencing input was CD4+ T cells from blood buffy coats. Receptors were obtained from a human donor in good health. Both conserved end residues are part of each CDR3. A D gene is named only where the DNA matches it firmly. The size entry is marked missing in some rows and otherwise reads once, few, many or a size class.

D gene	V gene	J gene	clone size	CDR3 length	CDR3 protein	CDR3 DNA
-	TRBV7-8	TRBJ2-7	-	15	CASSLGGPKTYEQYF	TGTGCCAGCAGCTTAGGGGGACCAAAGACCTACGAGCAGTACTTC
-	TRBV29-1	TRBJ1-5	few	13	CSAKGDLDQPQHF	TGCAGCGCCAAAGGGGATCTGGATCAGCCCCAGCATTTT
-	TRBV2	TRBJ1-5	few	14	CASSGQAGNQPQHF	TGTGCCAGCAGTGGGCAGGCTGGGAATCAGCCCCAGCATTTT
-	TRBV5-6	TRBJ2-3	-	13	CASSLSGTDTQYF	TGTGCCAGCAGCTTGTCCGGCACAGATACGCAGTATTTT
TRBD1	TRBV19	TRBJ1-6	few	15	CASSSDREGNSPLHF	TGTGCCAGTAGTAGTGACAGGGAGGGTAATTCACCCCTCCACTTT
-	TRBV6-1	TRBJ1-1	few	11	CASNRDAQAFF	TGTGCCAGCAACCGGGACGCCCAGGCTTTCTTT
TRBD2	TRBV14	TRBJ2-5	-	17	CASSQDVSRGGLKTQYF	TGTGCCAGCAGCCAAGACGTCTCGCGGGGGGGCCTGAAGACCCAGTACTTC
-	TRBV6-6	TRBJ2-7	-	13	CASSYSEAGEQYF	TGTGCCAGCAGTTACTCCGAGGCGGGCGAGCAGTACTTC
TRBD2	TRBV7-3	TRBJ2-5	few	15	CGWASVGDYTSAQYF	TGTGGCTGGGCCTCCGTGGGGGACTACACCTCGGCCCAGTACTTC
TRBD1	TRBV28	TRBJ1-6	-	15	CASNAGGQDHSPLHF	TGTGCCAGCAATGCCGGAGGACAGGACCATTCACCCCTCCACTTT
TRBD1	TRBV5-1	TRBJ2-7	-	14	CASSLALTGDEQYF	TGCGCCAGCAGCTTGGCGCTAACAGGGGACGAGCAGTACTTC
-	TRBV4-3	TRBJ2-2	-	16	CASSQERGRGTGELFF	TGCGCCAGCAGCCAAGAAAGGGGGCGGGGGACCGGGGAGCTGTTTTTT
TRBD1	TRBV4-3	TRBJ1-6	once	17	CASSQEPDRGINSPLHF	TGCGCCAGCAGCCAAGAACCCGACAGGGGAATCAATTCACCCCTCCACTTT
TRBD2	TRBV19	TRBJ2-1	-	15	CASRRERGGSNEQFF	TGTGCCAGTAGGAGGGAGCGGGGGGGGTCTAATGAGCAGTTCTTC
-	TRBV5-1	TRBJ2-3	-	13	CASSSGSTDTQYF	TGCGCCAGCAGCTCGGGGTCTACAGATACGCAGTATTTT
TRBD2	TRBV6-1	TRBJ2-2	-	17	CASSVPAGLAMGGELFF	TGTGCCAGCAGTGTCCCGGCGGGACTAGCAATGGGCGGGGAGCTGTTTTTT
TRBD1	TRBV27	TRBJ1-2	-	16	CASSASRDSPPYGYTF	TGTGCCAGCAGTGCCTCCCGGGACAGCCCGCCCTATGGCTACACCTTC
-	TRBV7-8	TRBJ1-5	few	15	CASSLWGGGNQPQHF	TGTGCCAGCAGCTTGTGGGGAGGCGGAAATCAGCCCCAGCATTTT
-	TRBV7-2	TRBJ1-1	-	14	CASSSQLVNTEAFF	TGTGCCAGCAGCTCCCAACTGGTGAACACTGAAGCTTTCTTT
-	TRBV4-3	TRBJ2-2	-	14	CASSQEPNTGELFF	TGCGCCAGCAGCCAAGAACCGAACACCGGGGAGCTGTTTTTT
-	TRBV6-1	TRBJ1-1	few	11	CASRLGTEAFF	TGTGCCAGCAGACTGGGCACTGAAGCTTTCTTT
-	TRBV6-5	TRBJ1-6	-	13	CASSYDVNSPLHF	TGTGCCAGCAGTTACGATGTGAATTCACCCCTCCACTTT
TRBD1	TRBV19	TRBJ2-3	-	13	CATSDRGPDTQYF	TGTGCCACCTCAGACAGGGGCCCAGATACGCAGTATTTT
-	TRBV7-9	TRBJ1-1	few	15	CASSLVGGMNTEAFF	TGTGCCAGCAGCTTAGTGGGGGGCATGAACACTGAAGCTTTCTTT
-	TRBV5-4	TRBJ2-2	-	14	CASSFGGGTGELFF	TGTGCCAGCAGCTTCGGGGGCGGGACCGGGGAGCTGTTTTTT